Each of the 23 T cell receptor beta chains below was sequenced from the same sample in a study of blood T cell repertoires in COVID-19. Repertoires were generated with immunoSEQ multiplex PCR, while TCRdb's copy carries only in-frame clones and drops some. The sample has 130,000 to 150,000 clones, approximately 86% seen once. The material sequenced was PBMCs or T cells enriched from blood (not recorded which). The receptors were gathered from a woman aged 40 to 55 who had recovered from COVID-19.

This sequence joins TRBV5-1 and TRBJ1-1; 9 bases line up with TRBD1. This CDR3 comprises 18 residues. V dropped 3 bases and J dropped 4; count of bases not matched to a gene: 16. Germline V lookup: CDR1 SGHRS, CDR2 YFSETQ. The CDR3 region is CASSYGPGTGLWGTEAFF. In DNA, the CDR3 is TGCGCCAGCAGCTATGGACCCGGGACAGGGCTCTGGGGCACTGAAGCTTTCTTT.

The chain recombines TRBV6-1 with TRBJ1-2; D is possibly TRBD1 (5 bases). Trimming took off 1 base at V and 3 bases at J, with 12 bases between the two ends. The CDR3 has 15 residues. Germline assignment: CDR1 MNHNS and CDR2 SASEGT. The CDR3 region has the DNA TGTGCCAGCAGTGAAGGTGACAGCCTTTACTATGGCTACACCTTC. Protein: CASSEGDSLYYGYTF.

The J gene is TRBJ2-7, the V gene TRBV9, with D tentatively TRBD1 (6 bases). CDR3 length: 15 residues. Germline V CDR1 and CDR2: SGDLS, YYNGEE. V was pared by 0 bases and J by 5 bases, with 15 bases between. DNA for the CDR3: TGTGCCAGCAGCGTAGGGCCAAGGGACACCAACGAGCAGTACTTC. Translation gives CASSVGPRDTNEQYF.

The gene calls are TRBV19 and TRBJ1-1; D gene ambiguous. V was shortened by 6 bases and J by 5 bases, with 10 bases between the two germline ends. The germline gives CDR1 LNHDA, CDR2 SQIVND (reference sequence). This CDR3 is 12 amino acids long. CDR3 protein: CASSMGATEAFF. The CDR3 region has the DNA TGTGCCAGTAGCATGGGCGCGACTGAAGCTTTCTTT.

CDR3 DNA: TGTGCCAGCAAGAAGGGACTAGCGGGGCCTACCTACGAGCAGTACTTC. Amino acids: CASKKGLAGPTYEQYF. The chain couples TRBV6-6 to TRBJ2-7; 13 bases line up with TRBD2. Germline V gives CDR1 MNHNY, CDR2 SVGAGI (reference sequence). CDR3 length: 16 amino acids. After removal of 7 bases from V and 2 bases from J, the junction contained 8 bases not matched to a gene.

The J gene is TRBJ2-3, the V gene TRBV5-4; D unclear. The germline V and J ends were trimmed by 0 bases and 4 bases, with 6 bases remaining between them. The CDR3 is 13 residues long. Germline values: CDR1 SGHNT, CDR2 YYREEE (reference sequence). In DNA, the CDR3 is TGTGCCAGCAGCTTGGTCCTAGCAGATACGCAGTATTTT. It encodes CASSLVLADTQYF.

The chain uses TRBV7-6 and TRBJ1-1, with D maybe TRBD1 (5 bases). V lost 1 base and J 5 bases, leaving 8 bases between the germline ends. The CDR3 covers 13 residues. Germline V gene data show CDR1 as SGHVS and CDR2 as FNYEAQ. Here the CDR3 reads CASSLGDSTEAFF. The DNA for the CDR3 is TGTGCCAGCAGCTTAGGAGACAGTACTGAAGCTTTCTTT.

V usage is TRBV13 and J usage is TRBJ2-4; no firm D call. V lost 7 bases to trimming and J lost 3 bases, with 16 bases between them. Germline V CDR1 and CDR2: PRHDT, FYEKMQ (reference sequence). The CDR3 has 15 residues. The CDR3 sequence: CASTSPVVDKNIQYF. In DNA form, the CDR3 reads TGTGCCAGCACCTCCCCAGTGGTCGACAAAAACATTCAGTACTTC. The full variable domain, with the rest looked up from reference TRBV13 and TRBJ2-4, is AAGVIQSPRHLIKEKRETATLKCYPIPRHDTVYWYQQGPGQDPQFLISFYEKMQSDKGSIPDRFSAQQFSDYHSELNMSSLELGDSALYFCASTSPVVDKNIQYFGAGTRLSVL.

Points on this clone: This sample also contains other DNA sequences that code for the same CDR3. The chain is built from TRBV19 and TRBJ1-1; no firm D call. V gave up 3 bases and J gave up 0 bases, with 5 bases separating them. CDR3 length: 13 residues. Germline loops: CDR1 LNHDA, CDR2 SQIVND (reference sequence). CDR3 sequence: CASSMSVNTEAFF. The CDR3 nucleotides read TGTGCCAGTAGTATGTCTGTGAACACTGAAGCTTTCTTT.

The chain carries TRBV4-1 and TRBJ2-7, with 7 bases matching TRBD1. CDR1 is MGHRA, CDR2 YSYEKL, per germline. The trim removed 4 bases at V and 4 bases at J, leaving 7 bases unmatched. The CDR3 runs 14 residues. As DNA, the CDR3 is TGCGCCAGCAGCCTGGGGGACAGCTATTACGAGCAGTACTTC. Translated: CASSLGDSYYEQYF.

The chain recombines TRBV5-1 with TRBJ1-3; D might be TRBD1 (5 bases). Germline-derived CDR1 and CDR2 are SGHRS and YFSETQ. The ends were cut back, 4 bases at V and 4 bases at J, with 15 bases in the middle. CDR3 length: 15 residues. The CDR3 protein is CASSPEGSSGNTIYF. For the CDR3, the DNA is TGCGCCAGCAGCCCGGAGGGGAGCTCAGGAAACACCATATATTTT.

The J gene is TRBJ1-2, the V gene TRBV6-4; possibly TRBD1 for D (6 bases). V gave up 8 bases and J gave up 0 bases, with 13 bases separating them. The germline gives CDR1 MRHNA, CDR2 SNTAGT. The CDR3 runs 14 residues. For the CDR3, the DNA is TGTGCCAGCCTACGGGACAATGCTAACTATGGCTACACCTTC. It is translated as CASLRDNANYGYTF.

V gene TRBV19 combines with J gene TRBJ2-7, with 7 positions matching TRBD2. The CDR3 length is 16 residues. Germline V gene sequence: CDR1 LNHDA, CDR2 SQIVND (reference sequence). With V trimmed by 5 bases and J by 0 bases, 10 bases remained unmatched. The CDR3 region has the DNA TGTGCCAGTAGTGTCTCCCAGACTAGCTTCTCCTACGAGCAGTACTTC. Protein sequence: CASSVSQTSFSYEQYF.

This sequence joins TRBV11-2 and TRBJ2-1; 8 nucleotides agree with TRBD2. The CDR3 is 16 residues long. Trimming at V came to 0 bases and at J to 9 bases, leaving 10 bases not matched to a gene. Looked up from germline, CDR1 is SGHAT and CDR2 is FQNNGV. CDR3 protein: CASSLDFGGALVEQFF. The CDR3, as DNA: TGTGCCAGCAGCTTAGATTTCGGGGGGGCATTGGTTGAGCAGTTCTTC.

V is TRBV27 and J is TRBJ2-2, with D possibly being TRBD2 (5 bases). The CDR3 runs 13 residues. Germline CDR1 and CDR2: MNHEY and SMNVEV (reference sequence). V was trimmed by 5 bases and J by 5 bases, leaving 9 bases between them. The CDR3 DNA reads TGTGCCAGCAGTCTCGGGATTACCGGGGAGCTGTTTTTT. Translation gives CASSLGITGELFF.

Details on this clone: Within the sample, other DNA sequences also encode this same CDR3. The genes are TRBV19 and TRBJ1-1, with no clear D. Trimming stripped 3 bases from V and 0 bases from J, with 5 bases between. The CDR3 contains 13 residues. Germline V CDR1 and CDR2: LNHDA, SQIVND (reference sequence). CDR3 nucleotide sequence: TGTGCCAGTAGTATGTCAGTGAACACTGAAGCTTTCTTT. Protein: CASSMSVNTEAFF.

J is TRBJ1-3 and V is TRBV30; 10 positions agree with TRBD1. The CDR3 is 16 residues long. The germline V gene encodes CDR1 GTSNPN and CDR2 SVGIG (reference sequence). J lost 2 bases, V lost 7 bases, and 11 bases had no gene match. This CDR3 is CASDPGQGWAGNTIYF. The CDR3 DNA reads as TGTGCCTCTGATCCGGGACAGGGGTGGGCTGGAAACACCATATATTTT.

The chain is built from TRBV6-1 and TRBJ2-1; 7 nucleotides match TRBD2. The CDR3 consists of 15 residues. V lost 2 bases, J lost 4 bases, and 5 bases stayed unmatched. Per germline, CDR1 MNHNS and CDR2 SASEGT. The CDR3 region is CASSERSGAYNEQFF. The CDR3, as DNA: TGTGCCAGCAGTGAAAGAAGCGGGGCTTACAATGAGCAGTTCTTC.

This rearrangement joins TRBV13 to TRBJ1-1; D ambiguous. This CDR3 is 13 amino acids long. Trimming left V 6 bases short and J 0 bases short, with 8 bases between. From germline, CDR1 is PRHDT and CDR2 FYEKMQ (reference sequence). CDR3 loop: CASRFRVNTEAFF. The CDR3 DNA follows: TGTGCCAGCAGGTTTCGAGTGAACACTGAAGCTTTCTTT.

The rearrangement links TRBV13 to TRBJ2-1; perhaps TRBD2 as D (5 bases). CDR1 and CDR2 (germline): PRHDT, FYEKMQ (reference sequence). Trimming shortened V by 5 bases and J by 7 bases, and 12 bases separated the two germline ends. This CDR3 has 13 amino acids. DNA of the CDR3: TGTGCCAGCAGCCCCCTCCGGGAAAATGAGCAGTTCTTC. Protein: CASSPLRENEQFF.

J is TRBJ1-1 and V is TRBV7-7; D remains unclear. The germline V gene has CDR1 SSHAT and CDR2 FNYEAQ (reference sequence). CDR3 length equals 12 residues. Deletions cut 5 bases from V and 0 bases from J, with 4 bases between. CDR3 nucleotide sequence: TGTGCCAGCAGCCCTCTGAACACTGAAGCTTTCTTT. Translated, it gives CASSPLNTEAFF.

The J gene is TRBJ1-3, the V gene TRBV5-1, with a tentative D call TRBD1 (6 bases). V lost 4 bases and J 0 bases, leaving 17 bases between the germline ends. The CDR3 contains 17 residues. CDR1 SGHRS and CDR2 YFSETQ come from the germline V gene. CDR3 region: CASSVNPGQISGNTIYF. CDR3 bases: TGCGCCAGCAGCGTGAACCCCGGACAGATCTCTGGAAACACCATATATTTT. Together with reference TRBV5-1 and TRBJ1-3, the CDR3 gives the full variable domain: KAGVTQTPRYLIKTRGQQVTLSCSPISGHRSVSWYQQTPGQGLQFLFEYFSETQRNKGNFPGRFSGRQFSNSRSEMNVSTLELGDSALYLCASSVNPGQISGNTIYFGEGSWLTVV.

The V gene is TRBV29-1, the J gene TRBJ1-2, with TRBD1 as a possible D gene (5 bases). The CDR3 runs to 12 residues. Trimming removed 4 bases at V and 7 bases at J, with 13 bases between. Germline lookup yields CDR1 SQVTM and CDR2 ANQGSEA. The CDR3 nucleotides are TGCAGCGTTGTAGGTTTAGGGGTTGGCTACACCTTC. Translated, it gives CSVVGLGVGYTF.